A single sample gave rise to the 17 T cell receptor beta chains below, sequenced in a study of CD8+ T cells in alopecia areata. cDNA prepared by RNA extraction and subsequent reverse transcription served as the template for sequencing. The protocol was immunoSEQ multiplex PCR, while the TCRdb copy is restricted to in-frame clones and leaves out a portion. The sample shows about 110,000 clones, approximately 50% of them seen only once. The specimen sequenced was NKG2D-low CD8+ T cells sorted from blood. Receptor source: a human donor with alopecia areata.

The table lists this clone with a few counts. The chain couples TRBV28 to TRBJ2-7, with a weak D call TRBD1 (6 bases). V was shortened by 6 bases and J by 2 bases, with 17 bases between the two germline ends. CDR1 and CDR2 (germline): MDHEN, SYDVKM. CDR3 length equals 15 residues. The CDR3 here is CASSLTGFPTYEQYF. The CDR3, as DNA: TGTGCCAGCAGCTTGACAGGCTTCCCCACCTACGAGCAGTACTTC.

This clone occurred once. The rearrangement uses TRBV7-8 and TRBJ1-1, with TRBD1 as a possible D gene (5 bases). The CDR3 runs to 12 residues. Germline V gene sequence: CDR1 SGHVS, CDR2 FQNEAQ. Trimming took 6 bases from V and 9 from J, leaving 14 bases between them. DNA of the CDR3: TGTGCCAGCAGGGGGCTGGAGCTTAAAGCTTTCTTT. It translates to CASRGLELKAFF.

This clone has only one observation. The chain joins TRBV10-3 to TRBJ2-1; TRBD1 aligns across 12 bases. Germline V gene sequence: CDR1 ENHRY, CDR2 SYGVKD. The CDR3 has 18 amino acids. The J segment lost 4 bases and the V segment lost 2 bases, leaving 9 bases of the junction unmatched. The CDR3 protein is CAISEPGQGAELYNEQFF. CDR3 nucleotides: TGTGCCATCAGTGAGCCGGGACAGGGGGCGGAACTTTACAATGAGCAGTTCTTC.

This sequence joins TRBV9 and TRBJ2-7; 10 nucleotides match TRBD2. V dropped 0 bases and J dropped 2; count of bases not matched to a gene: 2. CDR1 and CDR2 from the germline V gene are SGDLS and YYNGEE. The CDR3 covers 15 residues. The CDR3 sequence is CASSVATSGTYEQYF. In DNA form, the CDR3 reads TGTGCCAGCAGCGTAGCTACTAGCGGGACCTACGAGCAGTACTTC.

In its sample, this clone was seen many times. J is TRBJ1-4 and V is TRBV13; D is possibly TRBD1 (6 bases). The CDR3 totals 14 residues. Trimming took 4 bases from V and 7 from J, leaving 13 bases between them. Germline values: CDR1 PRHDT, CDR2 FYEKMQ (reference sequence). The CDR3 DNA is TGTGCCAGCAGCTACGGACAGAGGGGTGAAAAACTGTTTTTT. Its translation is CASSYGQRGEKLFF.

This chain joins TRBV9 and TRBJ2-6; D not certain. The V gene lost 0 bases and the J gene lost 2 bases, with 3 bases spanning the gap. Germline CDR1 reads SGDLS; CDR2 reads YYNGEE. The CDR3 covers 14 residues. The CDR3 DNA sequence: TGTGCCAGCAGCGTAGGGCCTGGGGCCAACGTCCTGACTTTC. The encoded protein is CASSVGPGANVLTF.

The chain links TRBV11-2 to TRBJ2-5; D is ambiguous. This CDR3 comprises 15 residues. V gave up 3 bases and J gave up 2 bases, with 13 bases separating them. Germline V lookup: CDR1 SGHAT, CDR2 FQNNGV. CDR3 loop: CASSFARAKQETQYF. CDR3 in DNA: TGTGCCAGCAGCTTCGCAAGGGCAAAACAAGAGACCCAGTACTTC.

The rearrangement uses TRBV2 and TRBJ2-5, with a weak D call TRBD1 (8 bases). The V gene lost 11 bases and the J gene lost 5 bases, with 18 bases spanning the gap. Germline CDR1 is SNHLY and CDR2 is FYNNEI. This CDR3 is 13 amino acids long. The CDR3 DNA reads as TGTGCCGGCTCCGACAGGGGAGGGGAGACCCAGTACTTC. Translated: CAGSDRGGETQYF.

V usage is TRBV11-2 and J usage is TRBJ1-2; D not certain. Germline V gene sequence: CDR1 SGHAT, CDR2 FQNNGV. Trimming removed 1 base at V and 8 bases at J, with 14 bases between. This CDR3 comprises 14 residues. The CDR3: CASSLGSASGGYTF. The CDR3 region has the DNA TGTGCCAGCAGCTTAGGTTCCGCCAGTGGAGGCTACACCTTC.

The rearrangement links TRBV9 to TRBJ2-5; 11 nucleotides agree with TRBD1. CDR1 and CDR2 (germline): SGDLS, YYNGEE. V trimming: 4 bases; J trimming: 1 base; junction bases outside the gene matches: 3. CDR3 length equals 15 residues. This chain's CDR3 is CASSLDRGLQETQYF. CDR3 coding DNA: TGTGCCAGCAGCTTGGACAGGGGGCTCCAAGAGACCCAGTACTTC.

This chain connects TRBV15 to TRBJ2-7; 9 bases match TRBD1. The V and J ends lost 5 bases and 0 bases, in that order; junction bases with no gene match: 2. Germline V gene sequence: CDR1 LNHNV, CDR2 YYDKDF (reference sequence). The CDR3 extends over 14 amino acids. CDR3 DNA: TGTGCCACCAGCGGGGGACAGGGCTCCTACGAGCAGTACTTC. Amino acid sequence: CATSGGQGSYEQYF.

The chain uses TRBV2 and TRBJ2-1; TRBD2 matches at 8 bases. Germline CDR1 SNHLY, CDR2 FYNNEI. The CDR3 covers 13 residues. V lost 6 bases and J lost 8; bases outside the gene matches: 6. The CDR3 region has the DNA TGTGCCAGCAGCATAGCGGGAAGCTATGAGCAGTTCTTC. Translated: CASSIAGSYEQFF. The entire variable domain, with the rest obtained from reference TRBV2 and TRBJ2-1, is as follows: EPEVTQTPSHQVTQMGQEVILRCVPISNHLYFYWYRQILGQKVEFLVSFYNNEISEKSEIFDDQFSVERPDGSNFTLKIRSTKLEDSAMYFCASSIAGSYEQFFGPGTRLTVL.

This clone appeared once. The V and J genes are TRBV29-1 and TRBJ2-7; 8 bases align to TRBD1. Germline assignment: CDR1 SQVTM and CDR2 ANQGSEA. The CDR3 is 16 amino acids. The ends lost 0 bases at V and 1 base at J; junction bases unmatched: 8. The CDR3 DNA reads TGCAGCGTTGAAGAATCGAGGACAGGGAAATCCTACGAGCAGTACTTC. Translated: CSVEESRTGKSYEQYF.

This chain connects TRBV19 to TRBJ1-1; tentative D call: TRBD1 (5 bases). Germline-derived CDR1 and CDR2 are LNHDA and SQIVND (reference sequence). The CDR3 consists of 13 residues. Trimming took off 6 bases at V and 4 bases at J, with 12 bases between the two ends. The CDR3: CASRKDRITEAFF. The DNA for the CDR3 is TGTGCCAGTAGGAAAGACAGAATCACTGAAGCTTTCTTT.

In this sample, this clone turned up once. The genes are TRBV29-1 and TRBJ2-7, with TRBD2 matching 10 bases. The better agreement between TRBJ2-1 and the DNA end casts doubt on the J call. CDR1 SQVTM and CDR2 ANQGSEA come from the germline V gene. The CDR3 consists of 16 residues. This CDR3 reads CSVEGAGGGSYNEQFF. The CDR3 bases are TGCAGCGTTGAAGGAGCGGGAGGGGGCTCCTACAATGAGCAGTTCTTC.

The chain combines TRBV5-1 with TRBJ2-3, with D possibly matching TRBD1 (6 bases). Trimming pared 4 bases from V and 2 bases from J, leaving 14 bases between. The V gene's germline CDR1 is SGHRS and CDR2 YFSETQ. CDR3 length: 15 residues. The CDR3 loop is CASSPDRFYTDTQYF. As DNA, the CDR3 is TGCGCCAGCAGCCCGGACAGATTTTACACAGATACGCAGTATTTT.

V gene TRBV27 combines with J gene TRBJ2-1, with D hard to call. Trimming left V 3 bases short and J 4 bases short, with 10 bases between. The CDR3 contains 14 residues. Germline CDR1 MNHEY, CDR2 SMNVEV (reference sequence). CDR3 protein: CASSFVSAYNEQFF. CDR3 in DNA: TGTGCCAGCAGTTTTGTGTCGGCTTACAATGAGCAGTTCTTC.